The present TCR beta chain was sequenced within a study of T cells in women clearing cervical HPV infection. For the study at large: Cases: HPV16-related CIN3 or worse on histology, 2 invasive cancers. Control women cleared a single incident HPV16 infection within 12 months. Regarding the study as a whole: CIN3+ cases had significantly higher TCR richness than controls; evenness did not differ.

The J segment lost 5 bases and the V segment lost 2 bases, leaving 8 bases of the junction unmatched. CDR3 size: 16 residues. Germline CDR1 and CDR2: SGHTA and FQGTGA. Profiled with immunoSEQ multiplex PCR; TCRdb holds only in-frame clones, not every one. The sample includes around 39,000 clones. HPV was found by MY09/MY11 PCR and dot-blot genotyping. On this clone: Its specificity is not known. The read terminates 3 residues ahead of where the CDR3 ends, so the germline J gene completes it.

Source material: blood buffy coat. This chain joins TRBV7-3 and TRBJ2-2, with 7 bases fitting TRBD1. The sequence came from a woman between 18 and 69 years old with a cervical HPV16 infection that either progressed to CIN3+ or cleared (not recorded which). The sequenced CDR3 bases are TGTGCCAGCAGCTTACGTACAGGGGCGATTACCGGGGAG. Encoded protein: CASSLRTGAITGE. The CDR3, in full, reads CASSLRTGAITGELFF.